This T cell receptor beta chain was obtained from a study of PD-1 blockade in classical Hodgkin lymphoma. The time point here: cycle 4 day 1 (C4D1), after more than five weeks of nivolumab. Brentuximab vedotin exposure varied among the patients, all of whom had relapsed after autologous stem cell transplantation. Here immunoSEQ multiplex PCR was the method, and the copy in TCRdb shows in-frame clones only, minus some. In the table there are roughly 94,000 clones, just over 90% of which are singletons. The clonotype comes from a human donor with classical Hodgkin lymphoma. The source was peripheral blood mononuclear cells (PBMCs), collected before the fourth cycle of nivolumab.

As DNA, the CDR3 is TGCGCCAGCAGCTTGACCCTCGACGGCCCGCATCCGTACTTC. The encoded protein is CASSLTLDGPHPYF. This chain joins TRBV5-1 and TRBJ2-7; no firm D call. Looked up from germline, CDR1 is SGHRS and CDR2 is YFSETQ. Trimming removed 1 base from V and 12 bases from J, with 20 bases in between. There are 14 residues in the CDR3.